This entry lists 9 T cell receptor beta chains sequenced from one sample in a study of blood T cell repertoires in COVID-19. Measured with immunoSEQ multiplex PCR; TCRdb has only the in-frame clones, and not every one. In the table there are fewer than 250,000 clones, approximately 84% of which are singletons. The sequenced material came from peripheral blood. The origin of the receptors is a man between 35 and 55 years old with acute or convalescent COVID-19.

The V gene is TRBV7-9, the J gene TRBJ2-5; D gene uncertain. V was clipped by 5 bases and J by 5 bases, with 12 bases between them. Germline V lookup: CDR1 SEHNR, CDR2 FQNEAQ (reference sequence). There are 13 residues in the CDR3. The CDR3 is CASSPTVVETQYF. CDR3 DNA: TGTGCCAGCAGCCCCACGGTGGTGGAGACCCAGTACTTC. Based on the CDR3 plus reference TRBV7-9 and TRBJ2-5, the full variable domain is DTGVSQNPRHKITKRGQNVTFRCDPISEHNRLYWYRQTLGQGPEFLTYFQNEAQLEKSRLLSDRFSAERPKGSFSTLEIQRTEQGDSAMYLCASSPTVVETQYFGPGTRLLVL.

V is TRBV11-2 and J is TRBJ2-3, with 10 bases lining up with TRBD2. The ends lost 5 bases at V and 6 bases at J; junction bases unmatched: 11. Germline assignment: CDR1 SGHAT and CDR2 FQNNGV. The CDR3 runs 16 residues. The CDR3 sequence is CASSPGERGGRDTQYF. CDR3 bases: TGTGCCAGCAGCCCCGGGGAGCGGGGGGGCCGGGATACGCAGTATTTT.

The gene calls are TRBV6-5 and TRBJ1-1; D may be TRBD1 (6 bases). With 5 bases removed from V and 0 bases from J, the gap between germline ends came to 13 bases. The CDR3 has 15 amino acids. Germline CDR1 reads MNHEY; CDR2 reads SVGAGI. In DNA form, the CDR3 reads TGTGCCAGCAGTAGACCTGGACAGTTGAACACTGAAGCTTTCTTT. It translates to CASSRPGQLNTEAFF.

The chain links TRBV9 to TRBJ1-2; D possibly corresponds to TRBD1 (5 bases). The CDR3 length is 15 residues. From germline, CDR1 is SGDLS and CDR2 YYNGEE. The ends were cut back, 0 bases at V and 5 bases at J, with 14 bases in the middle. In DNA, the CDR3 is TGTGCCAGCAGCGTAGGGGCCAGGGTAGAGTATGGCTACACCTTC. Translation gives CASSVGARVEYGYTF.

The chain is built from TRBV11-3 and TRBJ2-3, with 7 bases identical to TRBD2. CDR1 and CDR2 from the germline V gene are SGHNT and YENEEA. V was clipped by 5 bases and J by 6 bases; unmatched bases: 11. There are 15 residues in the CDR3. CDR3 sequence reads: CASSRGSSGADTQYF. The CDR3 coding sequence is TGTGCCAGCAGCCGTGGATCTAGCGGTGCTGATACGCAGTATTTT.

CDR3 protein: CAWAGTPRYGYTF. As DNA, the CDR3 is TGTGCCTGGGCCGGGACACCGAGGTATGGCTACACCTTC. The chain has TRBV30 and TRBJ1-2, with D perhaps TRBD1 (6 bases). Germline V gene data show CDR1 as GTSNPN and CDR2 as SVGIG (reference sequence). The CDR3 runs to 13 residues. Trimming cost V 5 bases and J 5 bases, with 15 bases left between them. Looking up the rest from reference TRBV30 and TRBJ1-2 gives the full variable domain: SQTIHQWPATLVQPVGSPLSLECTVEGTSNPNLYWYRQAAGRGLQLLFYSVGIGQISSEVPQNLSASRPQDRQFILSSKKLLLSDSGFYLCAWAGTPRYGYTFGSGTRLTVV.

On this clone itself: Other DNA sequences in this specimen translate into the identical CDR3. The rearrangement links TRBV29-1 to TRBJ2-7; 7 nucleotides line up with TRBD1. V was pared by 6 bases and J by 2 bases, with 1 base of the junction left unmatched. The CDR3 runs to 11 residues. The germline V gene encodes CDR1 SQVTM and CDR2 ANQGSEA. The chain's CDR3 is CSVGTAYEQYF. As DNA, the CDR3 is TGCAGCGTAGGGACAGCCTACGAGCAGTACTTC.

The V and J genes are TRBV11-2 and TRBJ2-1; 9 nucleotides align to TRBD2. The CDR3 totals 14 residues. The ends lost 3 bases at V and 3 bases at J; junction bases unmatched: 0. CDR1 is SGHAT, CDR2 FQNNGV, per germline. The CDR3 DNA follows: TGTGCCAGCAGCTTGCGGGGGGGCTACAATGAGCAGTTCTTC. It translates to CASSLRGGYNEQFF.

The chain couples TRBV28 to TRBJ1-2, with 7 bases aligning to TRBD1. Germline V lookup: CDR1 MDHEN, CDR2 SYDVKM. The CDR3 spans 16 residues. The J segment lost 3 bases and the V segment lost 7 bases, leaving 14 bases of the junction unmatched. The CDR3 spells CASNLPKGARHYGYTF. The CDR3 DNA reads as TGTGCCAGCAATCTCCCGAAGGGGGCCCGTCACTATGGCTACACCTTC.